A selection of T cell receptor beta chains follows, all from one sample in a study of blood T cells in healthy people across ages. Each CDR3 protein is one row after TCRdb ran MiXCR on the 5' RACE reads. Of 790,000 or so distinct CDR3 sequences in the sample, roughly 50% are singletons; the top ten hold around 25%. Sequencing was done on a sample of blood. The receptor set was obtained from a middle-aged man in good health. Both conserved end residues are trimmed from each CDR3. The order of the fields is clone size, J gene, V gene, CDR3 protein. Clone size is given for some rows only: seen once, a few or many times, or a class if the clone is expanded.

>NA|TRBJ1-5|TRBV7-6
ASSLDRGQPQH
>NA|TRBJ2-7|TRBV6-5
ASRPGLIYEQY
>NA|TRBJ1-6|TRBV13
ASSLGTSQPLH
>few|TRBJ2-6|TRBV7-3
ASSRRGQGPSSGANVLT
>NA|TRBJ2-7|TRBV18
ASSPQVEQY
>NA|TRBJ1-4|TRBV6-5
ASRTRDPEKLF
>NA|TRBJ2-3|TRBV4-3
ASSRDLFSATDTQY
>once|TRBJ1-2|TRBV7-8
ASSLAGGRPGYT
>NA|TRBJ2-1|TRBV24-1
ATATEYNEQF
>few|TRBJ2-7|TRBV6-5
ASSQRRNEQY
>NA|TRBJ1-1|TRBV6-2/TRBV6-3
ASRPLEGMNTEAF
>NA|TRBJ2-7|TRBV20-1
SAGPGGSLEQY
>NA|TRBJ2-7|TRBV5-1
ASSSSRSSYEQY
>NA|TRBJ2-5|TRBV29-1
SVEGLARQEFQETQY
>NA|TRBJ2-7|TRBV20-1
SATPWTSSYEQY
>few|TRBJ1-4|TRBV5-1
ASSLDRGEEKLF
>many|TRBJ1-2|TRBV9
ASSPLGAYGYT
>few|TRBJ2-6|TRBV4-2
ASSQDVGVSGANVLT
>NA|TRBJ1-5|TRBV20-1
SASGDRVNQPQH
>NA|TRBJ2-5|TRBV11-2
ASSQGKTGTPTTKTQY
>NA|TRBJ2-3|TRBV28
ASSFVAGGGDTQY
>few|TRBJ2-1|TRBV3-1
ASSRSGGAYNEQF
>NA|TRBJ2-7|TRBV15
ATSREPGTGSEQY
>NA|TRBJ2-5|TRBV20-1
SAGTGGETQY
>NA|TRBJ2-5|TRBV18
ASSLNSRQGQETQY
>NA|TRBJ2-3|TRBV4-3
ASKRGAGVGDTDTQY
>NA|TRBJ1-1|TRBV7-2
ASSVQGAEAF
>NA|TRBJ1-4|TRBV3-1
ASSQVFSGGNEKLF
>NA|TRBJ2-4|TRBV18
ASSLKTSGSAINIQY
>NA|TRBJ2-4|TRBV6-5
ASSFGVKNIQY
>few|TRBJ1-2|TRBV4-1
ASSQGILNRANYGYT
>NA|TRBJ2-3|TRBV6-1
ASSLRTGQTDTQY
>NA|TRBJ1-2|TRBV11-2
ASTSQGARYYGYT
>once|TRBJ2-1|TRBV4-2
ASSQGRGTSYNEQF
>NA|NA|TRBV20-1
SAKTTGQETQY
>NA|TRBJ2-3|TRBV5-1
ASRVATSSIPDTQY
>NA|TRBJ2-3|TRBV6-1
ASRSERRDTGTDTQY
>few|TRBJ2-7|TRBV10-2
ASRAQGDPTYEQY
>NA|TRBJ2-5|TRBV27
ASSLSLGLSETQY
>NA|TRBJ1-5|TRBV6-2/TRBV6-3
ASRLQWINQPQH
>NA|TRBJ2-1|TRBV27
ASSHPGQSRNERF
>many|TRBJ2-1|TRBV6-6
ASSYSGQGYNEQF
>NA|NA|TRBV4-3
ASSQDLAGGGYEQY
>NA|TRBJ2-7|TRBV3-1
ASSQEQGGSGYEQY
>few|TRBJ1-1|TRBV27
ASSLHRVSAGTEAF
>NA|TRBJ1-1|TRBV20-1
SALRDPNTEAF
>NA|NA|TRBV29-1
SVGEGIYEQY
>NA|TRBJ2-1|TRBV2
ASWFLVNEQF
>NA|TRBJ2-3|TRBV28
ASSSKLTGRGTDTQY
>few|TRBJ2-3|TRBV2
ASSEVWGPSTDTQY
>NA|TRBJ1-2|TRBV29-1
SVEGSGRVQANYGYT
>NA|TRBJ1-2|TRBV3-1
ASSPTLRDRVYGYT
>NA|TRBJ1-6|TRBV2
ASGDLPDLLSPLH